This TCR beta chain was obtained from a study of PD-L1 blockade in urothelial cancer. In the study overall: Starting in about 2014, patients were given atezolizumab (1,200 mg intravenously every 3 weeks). At 6 weeks and at 3 weeks (second dose) after treatment start, blood was analyzed. Across blood samples, T cells had a median count of around 140,000.

Sequencing was performed with immunoSEQ multiplex PCR; in TCRdb, only in-frame clones are kept and a portion is missing. The repertoire holds tens of thousands of clones, with approximately 86% as singletons. Germline V gene lookup returns CDR1 SGHDT and CDR2 YYEEEE. The CDR3 runs 14 residues. V was clipped by 6 bases and J by 2 bases; unmatched bases: 6. Sample time point: peripheral blood 6 weeks after treatment start. The specimen was PBMCs, collected around atezolizumab (anti-PD-L1) treatment. This TCR was sampled from a man between 60 and 75 years old with urothelial cancer. V is TRBV5-6 and J is TRBJ2-5, with 8 bases matching TRBD2. This chain's CDR3 is CASINIAGQETQYF. The DNA of the CDR3 is TGTGCCAGCATCAATATAGCGGGGCAAGAGACCCAGTACTTC.